This TCR beta chain was captured in a study of T cells in Graves' hyperthyroidism and ophthalmopathy (dated by TCRdb to between 2017 and 2020). Study-level background: Peripheral blood was sampled at the time of initial diagnosis, prior to any treatment. TCR V-J signatures able to tell the groups apart were searched for in a discovery cohort of more than 90 patients, of whom roughly 42 had Graves' ophthalmopathy and 57 had stable Graves' hyperthyroidism. Prospective prediction of ophthalmopathy was tested in an independent validation cohort consisting of some 20 hyperthyroidism patients and some 17 patients who later progressed to ophthalmopathy. The 75 to 100 discovery patients were divided at random into training and test sets in a 7:3 ratio. In addition, the study compared T-cell repertoires in thyroid tissue and in blood from five to seven Graves' hyperthyroidism patients. Once sampling was done, hyperthyroidism patients were given methimazole at a starting dose of 30 mg daily, whereas ophthalmopathy patients were given high-dose intravenous methylprednisolone. According to the paper, TCR Vbeta CDR3 sequencing was carried out on 135 peripheral blood samples, which came from more than 40 ophthalmopathy, around 75 hyperthyroidism and roughly 17 progressor patients. Broader findings and caveats from the paper: No statistical method was used to fix the sample size in advance, and group allocation was not hidden from the investigators. A 13 V-J signature model separated ophthalmopathy from stable hyperthyroidism, with 87.88% sensitivity and 81.08% specificity in cross-validation and 80%/75% in testing. Most expanded thyroid clonotypes (frequency above 0.001) were also detected in blood, a finding suggesting that blood repertoires may reflect thyroid immune responses. During validation, the model predicted progression to ophthalmopathy a median of roughly 7.1 months ahead of onset, with around 70% sensitivity and less than 85% specificity.

On this clonotype itself: Its binding antigen is unknown. Relative to the germline gene, one junction end is altered; a read error may explain this.

The TCR beta CDR3 regions were amplified from the RNA transcripts. A first-round RT-PCR of the TCR CDR3 used the HTBI primer set with the Qiagen OneStep RT-PCR kit. A second multiplex PCR round built the libraries, followed by size selection and purification. The libraries were sequenced on an Illumina HiSeq2000 using paired-end 100 bp reads. The original pipeline was this. Raw data were processed with SOAPnuke, discarding reads with adapters, uncalled bases, mean Phred below 15, or no exact constant-primer or identifier match. COPE v1.2.5 was used to merge the high-quality paired reads, and each unique nucleotide sequence was defined as a clonotype. Clonotypes were aligned to IMGT TRBV, TRBD and TRBJ reference segments using MiTCR v1.1. The analysis was restricted to V-J combinations with a frequency above 0.0001, which together covered around 99% of the repertoires. A TCS score was defined as the ratio of F50 (clonal expansion) to E x V (chaos), with BLOSUM62-based TCRdist applied between CDR3 peptides within each V-J. Welch's t-statistics and random forest reduced roughly 540 V-J features to some 14, which were used in a naive Bayes classifier (R e1071). Through fastp at Q25 and MiXCR, TCRdb rebuilt clones from the public reads, retaining in-frame beta chains. Merged by CDR3 protein, the rows form single entries marked with the most common genes and DNA. The V and J calls follow TCRdb's processing rather than the paper's. The sample table lists approximately 600,000 distinct CDR3 sequences, around 20% of them with a count of one. Clones ranked in the top ten supply about 35% of the sample.

The CDR3 sequence holds 16 residues, the cysteine and phenylalanine included. Just the 48-base CDR3 DNA is kept, in frame starting at base 1. Taken from the germline V gene (reference sequence), the CDR1 and CDR2 loops are LNHDA and SQIVND. Ophthalmopathy patients had moderately to severely active disease, Clinical Activity Score of at least 3, NOSPECS grade of at least 4, and duration under 3 months. Exclusion was applied to patients with uncontrolled infections, other autoimmune diseases, pregnancy or lactation. Diagnoses relied on clinical symptoms, serum thyroxine and TRAb, thyroid ultrasound and orbital computed tomography. PBMCs were isolated from about 9.1 ml of fresh peripheral blood by Ficoll-Paque density gradient centrifugation. Total RNA was extracted using Trizol reagent, and RNA quality was assessed on an Agilent 2100 Bioanalyzer.

This receptor chain uses TRBV19 and TRBJ2-4; the D element might be TRBD1 or TRBD2, as each aligns at 5 bases. The receptor was isolated from a man younger than 40 with Graves' ophthalmopathy. The sample taken for sequencing was blood. The CDR3 amino acid sequence is: CASSTGRPWGKDIQYF. The nucleotide sequence reads TGTGCCAGTAGTACGGGACGGCCTTGGGGCAAAGACATTCAGTACTTC.